This TCR beta chain derives from a study of beta chain features in type 1 diabetes. Study results and limitations: TCRB CDR3s were moderately but significantly shorter in Type 1 diabetes patients in all four CD4+ subsets. The naive, central memory and Treg TCRB repertoires looked more alike in patients than they did in healthy donors. Fewer junction insertions and more nucleotide deletions appeared in type 1 diabetes patients.

Per germline, CDR1 SGDLS and CDR2 YYNGEE. With V trimmed by 2 bases and J by 4 bases, 2 bases remained unmatched. The CDR3 extends over 15 amino acids. The authors took one heparinised blood draw, averaging approximately 120 mL, from each donor. CD4+ naive, central memory, regulatory and stem cell-like memory subsets were isolated by sorting on CD45RO/CCR7/CD25/CD127/CD95/CD27. About this clone: Its target is unknown.

Investigators reverse transcribed all isolated RNA, so they sequenced expressed TCRB transcripts. Here immunoSEQ multiplex PCR was the method, and the copy in TCRdb shows in-frame clones only, minus some. The repertoire has about 360,000 clones, roughly an eighth of them found once; the top ten carry approximately 0.01%. Sequenced: naive CD4+ T cells from blood. The origin of this receptor is a woman between 18 and 29 years old with type 1 diabetes. This chain connects TRBV9 to TRBJ2-5, with 13 bases aligning to TRBD2. The CDR3 region has the DNA TGTGCCAGCAGCGTGGGACTAGCGGGATCAGAGACCCAGTACTTC. This translates into CASSVGLAGSETQYF.